Following are 20 T cell receptor beta chains from one sample sequenced in a study of shared clonotypes between healthy human individuals. Naive CD8 isolation took CD45RO-negative cells positively selected for CCR7 and excluded terminally differentiated effector memory CD45RA+ cells. Libraries were prepared by immunoSEQ multiplex PCR; TCRdb keeps only in-frame clonotypes and omits some of them. The data show about 2.1 million clones, with about 93% seen just once and under 2% held by the top ten. The sequenced sample consisted of naive CD8+ T cells from PBMCs. All receptors come from a man aged 18 to 30 in good health. Some clones in this sample may be carry-over from other donors' samples.

On this clone itself: This specimen includes other DNA sequences encoding the same CDR3. CDR3 sequence (DNA): TGCGCCAGCAGCCCCAACAGGGGTCCCTACAATGAGCAGTTCTTC. Its protein is CASSPNRGPYNEQFF. This chain links TRBV4-3 with TRBJ2-1, with TRBD1 identical over 7 bases. CDR3 length equals 15 residues. V gave up 4 bases and J gave up 2 bases; unmatched junction bases: 5. The V gene's germline CDR1 is LGHNA and CDR2 YSLEER.

The genes are TRBV13 and TRBJ2-5, with D possibly being TRBD2 (6 bases). CDR3 length equals 16 residues. Trimming removed 1 base from V and 2 bases from J, with 14 bases in between. Germline CDR1 PRHDT, CDR2 FYEKMQ (reference sequence). The CDR3 DNA is TGTGCCAGCAGCTTAGTTTGGGACTCCGGTCAAGAGACCCAGTACTTC. Amino acid sequence: CASSLVWDSGQETQYF.

V gene TRBV2 combines with J gene TRBJ2-5; 8 bases are shared with TRBD1. Per the germline V gene, CDR1 is SNHLY and CDR2 is FYNNEI. The junction had 7 bases not matched to a gene; V was cut back by 11 bases and J by 2 bases. The CDR3 contains 13 residues. In DNA form, the CDR3 reads TGTGCCCAACGTAACAGGGGGCAAGAGACCCAGTACTTC. It yields the protein CAQRNRGQETQYF.

This sequence joins TRBV28 and TRBJ1-2; maybe TRBD1 (6 bases). This CDR3 is 14 amino acids long. The germline CDR1 and CDR2 sequences are MDHEN and SYDVKM. The V end was cut by 2 bases, the J end by 4 bases, with 11 bases between. The CDR3 region is CASSLTGTFYGYTF. The CDR3 nucleotides read TGTGCCAGCAGTTTAACCGGGACATTCTATGGCTACACCTTC.

Concerning this clone itself: Different DNA sequences within this sample yield the same CDR3. This chain connects TRBV14 to TRBJ2-1; tentatively, D is TRBD2 (5 bases). The CDR3 totals 11 residues. The V gene lost 4 bases and the J gene lost 7 bases, with 5 bases spanning the gap. Germline V gene data show CDR1 as SGHDN and CDR2 as FVKESK. The CDR3 spells CASSPGNEQFF. As DNA, the CDR3 is TGTGCCAGCAGCCCGGGGAATGAGCAGTTCTTC.

The chain joins TRBV6-5 to TRBJ1-1; D is unclear. The CDR3 extends over 14 amino acids. Germline CDR1 MNHEY, CDR2 SVGAGI. Trimming left V 5 bases short and J 7 bases short, with 17 bases between. The CDR3 DNA reads as TGTGCCAGCAGTGTTACAAGGGAGTGGGTTGAAGCTTTCTTT. Translating it yields CASSVTREWVEAFF.

This clone is a singleton in its sample. The rearrangement links TRBV7-9 to TRBJ2-2, with TRBD1 matching over 9 bases. CDR3 length: 17 residues. The V gene end was trimmed by 5 bases and the J gene end by 0 bases; junction bases not matched to a gene: 7. The V gene's germline CDR1 is SEHNR and CDR2 FQNEAQ (reference sequence). The CDR3 DNA sequence: TGTGCCAGCAGCCCAAAGGACAGGGGACCGAACACCGGGGAGCTGTTTTTT. This sequence encodes CASSPKDRGPNTGELFF. The full variable domain, rest sourced from reference TRBV7-9 and TRBJ2-2, is DTGVSQNPRHKITKRGQNVTFRCDPISEHNRLYWYRQTLGQGPEFLTYFQNEAQLEKSRLLSDRFSAERPKGSFSTLEIQRTEQGDSAMYLCASSPKDRGPNTGELFFGEGSRLTVL.

V is TRBV29-1 and J is TRBJ2-5; D is possibly TRBD2 (7 bases). Germline assignment: CDR1 SQVTM and CDR2 ANQGSEA. CDR3 length: 14 residues. V lost 7 bases and J lost 5, with 20 bases in between. CDR3 sequence: CSAQKGGLLETQYF. The CDR3 DNA is TGCAGCGCCCAAAAGGGGGGACTATTGGAGACCCAGTACTTC.

The V gene is TRBV5-5, the J gene TRBJ2-7; D is undetermined. Germline lookup yields CDR1 SGHKS and CDR2 YYEKEE (reference sequence). The germline V and J ends were trimmed by 4 bases and 2 bases, with 19 bases remaining between them. This CDR3 comprises 16 residues. CDR3 DNA sequence: TGTGCCAGCAGCCTCAACCTACTGGGCAGTCCCTACGAGCAGTACTTC. Encoded protein: CASSLNLLGSPYEQYF.

The rearrangement uses TRBV5-4 and TRBJ2-3; TRBD1 aligns across 7 bases. This CDR3 has 15 amino acids. The V segment lost 5 bases and the J segment 2 bases; nucleotides outside the gene matches: 8. CDR1 and CDR2 (germline): SGHNT, YYREEE (reference sequence). The CDR3 coding sequence is TGTGCCAGCAGAGCAGACAGGGTGTCCACAGATACGCAGTATTTT. The encoded protein is CASRADRVSTDTQYF.

The chain employs TRBV5-4 and TRBJ2-1, with a weak D call TRBD1 (7 bases). Germline-derived CDR1 and CDR2 are SGHNT and YYREEE (reference sequence). The CDR3 length is 15 residues. Trimming cost V 2 bases and J 5 bases, with 14 bases left between them. The CDR3 coding sequence is TGTGCCAGCAGCTTATGGGGGGACAGTAACAATGAGCAGTTCTTC. Its translation: CASSLWGDSNNEQFF. Full variable domain (missing parts from reference TRBV5-4 and TRBJ2-1): ETGVTQSPTHLIKTRGQQVTLRCSSQSGHNTVSWYQQALGQGPQFIFQYYREEENGRGNFPPRFSGLQFPNYSSELNVNALELDDSALYLCASSLWGDSNNEQFFGPGTRLTVL.

The CDR3 DNA reads as TGTGCCAGCAGTTACCACGGACAGGGGGATTCACCCCTCCACTTT. Its protein is CASSYHGQGDSPLHF. J is TRBJ1-6 and V is TRBV6-5; 10 bases fit TRBD1. This CDR3 spans 15 amino acids. Germline assignment: CDR1 MNHEY and CDR2 SVGAGI. With 2 bases clipped from V and 8 bases from J, the junction kept 3 bases outside the gene matches.

The chain links TRBV7-3 to TRBJ2-1, with D possibly matching TRBD1 (6 bases). The CDR3 covers 15 residues. The V gene's germline CDR1 is SGHTA and CDR2 FQGTGA. V was shortened by 4 bases and J by 7 bases, with 17 bases between the two germline ends. The DNA for the CDR3 is TGTGCCAGCAGCTCCTTAGGGGGAACGGGTAATGAGCAGTTCTTC. This sequence encodes CASSSLGGTGNEQFF.

The V and J genes are TRBV5-6 and TRBJ2-7; weak D call: TRBD1 (5 bases). CDR1 and CDR2 (germline): SGHDT, YYEEEE. Trimming took off 4 bases at V and 3 bases at J, with 8 bases between the two ends. This CDR3 spans 12 amino acids. The CDR3 DNA reads TGTGCCAGCAGCATGACAGACTACGAGCAGTACTTC. The encoded protein is CASSMTDYEQYF.

The chain joins TRBV27 to TRBJ2-7; 9 nucleotides match TRBD2. The V segment lost 2 bases and the J segment 3 bases; nucleotides outside the gene matches: 2. Germline assignment: CDR1 MNHEY and CDR2 SMNVEV (reference sequence). The CDR3 sequence is 14 residues long. As DNA, the CDR3 is TGTGCCAGCAGTTTAGTAGCGGGAGTCTACGAGCAGTACTTC. It codes for CASSLVAGVYEQYF.

The rearrangement joins TRBV6-1 to TRBJ1-2; D gene ambiguous. Trimming removed 4 bases from V and 4 bases from J, with 19 bases in between. This CDR3 is built from 16 residues. Germline assignment: CDR1 MNHNS and CDR2 SASEGT. The chain's CDR3 is CASSGAEAGKGYGYTF. The CDR3 coding sequence is TGTGCCAGCAGTGGGGCCGAGGCGGGTAAAGGCTATGGCTACACCTTC.

The chain uses TRBV6-4 and TRBJ1-2; D is undetermined. This CDR3 is built from 14 residues. The ends were cut back, 1 base at V and 7 bases at J, with 13 bases in the middle. Germline V gene sequence: CDR1 MRHNA, CDR2 SNTAGT. The CDR3 protein is CASSDYPGPRGYTF. The CDR3, as DNA: TGTGCCAGCAGTGACTACCCCGGACCACGTGGCTACACCTTC.

This sequence joins TRBV2 and TRBJ2-3; maybe TRBD2 (6 bases). Germline V gene sequence: CDR1 SNHLY, CDR2 FYNNEI. This CDR3 contains 15 residues. Trimming shortened V by 5 bases and J by 0 bases, and 12 bases separated the two germline ends. The CDR3 reads CASSNGLLSTDTQYF. The CDR3, as DNA: TGTGCCAGCAGTAACGGACTACTAAGCACAGATACGCAGTATTTT.

The chain recombines TRBV30 with TRBJ1-1; tentatively, D is TRBD1 (6 bases). Trimming took off 0 bases at V and 2 bases at J, with 10 bases between the two ends. Germline V CDR1 and CDR2: GTSNPN, SVGIG (reference sequence). There are 14 residues in the CDR3. This chain's CDR3 is CAWSVQGFNTEAFF. For the CDR3, the DNA is TGTGCCTGGAGTGTCCAGGGGTTTAACACTGAAGCTTTCTTT.

The chain combines TRBV4-1 with TRBJ2-7, with D possibly called TRBD1 or TRBD2 (9 bases each). Germline lookup yields CDR1 MGHRA and CDR2 YSYEKL. The V and J ends lost 6 bases and 7 bases respectively, with 22 bases between them. CDR3 size: 15 residues. The CDR3 reads CASSLSASGTGEQYF. The CDR3 DNA is TGCGCCAGCAGTCTCTCCGCTAGCGGGACAGGGGAGCAGTACTTC.